These 5 T cell receptor beta chains were all obtained from the same sample, sequenced in a study of cytomegalovirus exposure and HLA in healthy donors. The repertoire was sequenced with immunoSEQ multiplex PCR; TCRdb's copy has only in-frame clones and lacks some. Among some 190,000 clones listed, about 82% were seen once. The material sequenced was PBMCs. Receptors were obtained from a woman younger than 35 in good health and CMV-seronegative.

The chain is built from TRBV6-1 and TRBJ2-7; 10 nucleotides align to TRBD2. The J segment lost 4 bases and the V segment lost 4 bases, leaving 7 bases of the junction unmatched. This CDR3 has 15 residues. Germline V lookup: CDR1 MNHNS, CDR2 SASEGT. CDR3 coding DNA: TGTGCCAGCAGTGGGGGAGTAGCGGGGGGATACGAGCAGTACTTC. Its translation: CASSGGVAGGYEQYF.

The V and J genes are TRBV4-2 and TRBJ1-2, with D possibly TRBD1 on 6 matching bases. V was pared by 4 bases and J by 5 bases, with 14 bases between. The length of the CDR3 is 14 residues. From germline, CDR1 is LGHNA and CDR2 YNFKEQ. CDR3 sequence (DNA): TGTGCCAGCAGCCGGGACACTCATTATTATGGCTACACCTTC. It translates to CASSRDTHYYGYTF.

The chain joins TRBV6-4 to TRBJ1-2, with D possibly TRBD1 on 6 matching bases. CDR3 size: 15 residues. The V and J ends lost 5 bases and 1 base respectively, with 14 bases between them. Germline V gene lookup returns CDR1 MRHNA and CDR2 SNTAGT. This CDR3 is CASSRTETRNYGYTF. For the CDR3, the DNA is TGTGCCAGCAGTCGGACAGAGACCCGTAACTATGGCTACACCTTC.

The chain couples TRBV2 to TRBJ2-3; D is unresolved. Germline CDR1 is SNHLY and CDR2 is FYNNEI. This CDR3 is built from 13 residues. Trimming took off 7 bases at V and 3 bases at J, with 11 bases between the two ends. The CDR3 loop is CASTQLRTDTQYF. The CDR3, as DNA: TGTGCCAGCACTCAACTCAGGACAGATACGCAGTATTTT.

This clone was seen just once. The gene calls are TRBV30 and TRBJ1-2; perhaps TRBD1 as D (6 bases). V was shortened by 2 bases and J by 4 bases, with 17 bases between the two germline ends. CDR3 length: 15 amino acids. Per germline, CDR1 GTSNPN and CDR2 SVGIG (reference sequence). CDR3 protein: CAWSQQGARGYGYTF. For the CDR3, the DNA is TGTGCCTGGAGTCAACAGGGCGCACGGGGCTATGGCTACACCTTC.